These 17 T cell receptor beta chains were all obtained from the same sample, sequenced in a study of CD8 T cells in ankylosing spondylitis. TCRdb analysed the 5' RACE reads with MiXCR anew, one entry per CDR3 protein. The sample contains a few hundred thousand distinct CDR3 sequences, roughly 8% of which appear only once. These TCRs' antigens remain unknown. Study findings and constraints: Ankylosing spondylitis blood appeared to be characterized by a TCR beta motif of several highly homologous variants.

Input material: blood, either unsorted or a sorted T cell fraction (not recorded which). The receptor source for this set is a male donor with ankylosing spondylitis.

In this sample, this clonotype turned up many times. V usage is TRBV5-1 and J usage is TRBJ2-3, with a possible D match to TRBD2 (6 bases). The CDR3 has 15 amino acids. From germline, CDR1 is SGHRS and CDR2 YFSETQ. V was cut by 0 bases and J by 4 bases, with 12 bases left in between. The CDR3 DNA sequence: TGCGCCAGCAGCTTGGATGGGGGAGGAGCAGATACGCAGTATTTT. Translation gives CASSLDGGGADTQYF.

This clonotype was counted only a few times. The J gene is TRBJ2-5, the V gene TRBV28; TRBD1 matches 8 bases. This CDR3 contains 15 residues. In germline, CDR1 is MDHEN, CDR2 SYDVKM. After removal of 4 bases from V and 5 bases from J, the junction contained 9 bases not matched to a gene. The CDR3 DNA follows: TGTGCCAGCAGTTCACCCGGACAGGGCGGGGAGACCCAGTACTTC. Amino acid sequence: CASSSPGQGGETQYF.

The rearrangement links TRBV7-8 to TRBJ2-5; maybe TRBD2 (5 bases). The V end lost 4 bases, the J end lost 2 bases, and 11 bases lay between the germline ends. The CDR3 sequence is 14 residues long. Germline V lookup: CDR1 SGHVS, CDR2 FQNEAQ. Written as DNA, the CDR3 is TGTGCCAGCAGCTCAGTAACGGGGCAAGAGACCCAGTACTTC. Translation gives CASSSVTGQETQYF.

This chain uses TRBV7-2 with TRBJ2-7; unclear D gene. This CDR3 has 14 residues. CDR1 and CDR2 from the germline V gene are SGHTA and FQGNSA. V was trimmed by 5 bases and J by 5 bases, leaving 16 bases between them. CDR3 nucleotide sequence: TGTGCCAGCAGCCTTCAATACGGGCGGAACGAGCAGTACTTC. It encodes CASSLQYGRNEQYF.

This clonotype was seen ten or more times. The chain carries TRBV12-3 or TRBV12-4 and TRBJ2-3; TRBD2 matches at 14 bases. The ends lost 4 bases at V and 9 bases at J; junction bases unmatched: 6. The CDR3 extends over 15 amino acids. CDR3 coding DNA: TGTGCCAGCAGTTCCGGGACTAGCGGGAGTGGCACGCAGTATTTT. Translating it yields CASSSGTSGSGTQYF.

This clonotype was found many times. V gene TRBV5-1 combines with J gene TRBJ2-5; weak D call: TRBD1 (6 bases). This CDR3 contains 14 residues. Germline lookup yields CDR1 SGHRS and CDR2 YFSETQ. V was shortened by 4 bases and J by 1 base, with 11 bases between the two germline ends. CDR3 in amino acids: CASSRTDFQETQYF. The CDR3 DNA reads TGCGCCAGCAGCCGGACAGACTTCCAAGAGACCCAGTACTTC.

This clonotype was seen many times. The rearrangement uses TRBV7-6 and TRBJ2-1; D not certain. Germline V gene sequence: CDR1 SGHVS, CDR2 FNYEAQ. This CDR3 is 14 amino acids long. V lost 5 bases and J lost 3, with 11 bases in between. Written as DNA, the CDR3 is TGTGCCAGCAGCAGTGACGGAAACTACAATGAGCAGTTCTTC. Translation gives CASSSDGNYNEQFF.

This clonotype was counted many times. This chain links TRBV27 with TRBJ2-7; 9 bases fit TRBD1. Per germline, CDR1 MNHEY and CDR2 SMNVEV (reference sequence). This CDR3 spans 12 amino acids. V lost 6 bases and J lost 6; bases outside the gene matches: 3. The CDR3 coding sequence is TGTGCCAGCAGCCAGACAGGGGGCGAGCAGTACTTC. Protein sequence: CASSQTGGEQYF.

This clonotype was counted between two and nine times. The chain combines TRBV27 with TRBJ1-2; 12 bases match TRBD1. This CDR3 is 13 amino acids long. V was clipped by 6 bases and J by 8 bases; unmatched bases: 4. Germline CDR1 MNHEY, CDR2 SMNVEV (reference sequence). CDR3 region: CASRGTGGGGYTF. CDR3 nucleotides: TGTGCCAGCAGAGGGACAGGGGGCGGAGGCTACACCTTC.

The CDR3 sequence: CASSLPPRASGRWGMTQYF. CDR3 nucleotides: TGTGCCAGCAGTTTACCCCCCAGGGCTAGCGGGAGGTGGGGGATGACCCAGTACTTC. The chain links TRBV12-3 or TRBV12-4 to TRBJ2-5, with 11 positions matching TRBD2. J lost 7 bases, V lost 2 bases, and 18 bases had no gene match. The CDR3 spans 19 residues.

This clonotype was observed a handful of times. DNA for the CDR3: TGCGCCAGCAGCTTGGCGTCTCTTGCTGGGGCCAACGTCCTGACTTTC. It is translated as CASSLASLAGANVLTF. The chain recombines TRBV5-1 with TRBJ2-6, with D unresolved. The V and J ends lost 0 bases and 2 bases respectively, with 9 bases between them. Germline V lookup: CDR1 SGHRS, CDR2 YFSETQ. CDR3 size: 16 residues. The full variable domain, in which reference TRBV5-1 and TRBJ2-6 provide the parts outside the CDR3, is KAGVTQTPRYLIKTRGQQVTLSCSPISGHRSVSWYQQTPGQGLQFLFEYFSETQRNKGNFPGRFSGRQFSNSRSEMNVSTLELGDSALYLCASSLASLAGANVLTFGAGSRLTVL.

This clonotype was counted between two and nine times. CDR3: CSAAGSAYNEQFF. Written as DNA, the CDR3 is TGCAGTGCTGCCGGTTCTGCCTACAATGAGCAGTTCTTC. The rearrangement joins TRBV20-1 to TRBJ2-1; the D is unclear. V shed 5 bases and J shed 2 bases, with 10 bases lying between them. The CDR3 runs to 13 residues. CDR1 DFQATT and CDR2 SNEGSKA come from the germline V gene (reference sequence).

This clonotype was recorded a few times. The genes are TRBV15 and TRBJ1-5, with 10 nucleotides matching TRBD1. Trimming at V came to 9 bases and at J to 0 bases, leaving 8 bases not matched to a gene. From germline, CDR1 is LNHNV and CDR2 YYDKDF (reference sequence). The CDR3 is made up of 16 amino acids. The DNA of the CDR3 is TGTGCCACTGCATCCGGGACAGGGGTTAGCAATCAGCCCCAGCATTTT. It is translated as CATASGTGVSNQPQHF.

This clonotype was seen once. The V gene is TRBV27, the J gene TRBJ1-5, with D possibly TRBD1 on 5 matching bases. V lost 3 bases and J lost 4, with 10 bases in between. This CDR3 is 14 amino acids long. Germline assignment: CDR1 MNHEY and CDR2 SMNVEV (reference sequence). The CDR3 loop reads CASSFQAGNQPQHF. CDR3 bases: TGTGCCAGCAGTTTTCAAGCAGGGAATCAGCCCCAGCATTTT.

The sample holds a few counts of this clonotype. The chain links TRBV29-1 to TRBJ2-7; 8 nucleotides match TRBD1. Germline CDR1 is SQVTM and CDR2 is ANQGSEA. Losses at the gene ends were 4 bases for V and 5 bases for J; bases not matched to a gene: 7. CDR3 length: 13 residues. This CDR3 reads CSVVRTGYHEQYF. For the CDR3, the DNA is TGCAGCGTTGTGAGGACAGGGTACCACGAGCAGTACTTC.

In its sample, this clonotype was seen many times. J is TRBJ1-6 and V is TRBV2, with 8 bases identical to TRBD1. V lost 8 bases and J lost 7; bases outside the gene matches: 4. The CDR3 contains 13 residues. CDR1 SNHLY and CDR2 FYNNEI come from the germline V gene. CDR3 sequence (DNA): TGTGCCAGCGGGGGACAGGCGAATTCACCCCTCCACTTT. Protein: CASGGQANSPLHF.

The genes are TRBV5-1 and TRBJ2-3; 9 bases fit TRBD1. CDR1 and CDR2 (germline): SGHRS, YFSETQ. Losses at the gene ends were 1 base for V and 3 bases for J; bases not matched to a gene: 9. The CDR3 contains 17 residues. The CDR3 loop is CASSLSLTGGETDTQYF. CDR3 bases: TGCGCCAGCAGCTTGTCCCTGACAGGGGGGGAAACAGATACGCAGTATTTT.